The clone carrying this T cell receptor beta chain was counted at least ten times. Its cognate antigen is unknown. This entry belongs to a study of beta chain features in type 1 diabetes. This CDR3 is built from 12 residues. V shed 1 base and J shed 6 bases, with 7 bases lying between them. CDR1 LNHNV and CDR2 YYDKDF come from the germline V gene (reference sequence). Overall study findings and caveats: The study found that naive, central memory and Treg TCRB repertoires appeared more similar in patients than in healthy donors. For Type 1 diabetes patients, all four CD4+ subsets carried TCRB CDR3s that were moderately but significantly shorter.

One heparinised blood draw, averaging about 100 mL, came from each donor. Purity above 95% was achieved in all sorted populations. Expressed TCRB transcripts were sequenced because the isolated RNA had all been reverse transcribed beforehand. Repertoires were generated with immunoSEQ multiplex PCR, while TCRdb's copy carries only in-frame clones and drops some. The table records some 350,000 clones, 8.5% to 10% of them present only once. V gene TRBV15 combines with J gene TRBJ2-7; weak D call: TRBD1 (5 bases). Sequenced sample: central memory CD4+ T cells from blood. This clonotype was sampled from a young man with type 1 diabetes. CDR3: CATSRARGEQYF. In nucleotides, the CDR3 is TGTGCCACCAGCAGAGCTAGGGGCGAGCAGTACTTC. Combining the CDR3 with reference TRBV15 and TRBJ2-7 gives the whole variable domain DAMVIQNPRYQVTQFGKPVTLSCSQTLNHNVMYWYQQKSSQAPKLLFHYYDKDFNNEADTPDNFQSRRPNTSFCFLDIRSPGLGDTAMYLCATSRARGEQYFGPGTRLTVT.